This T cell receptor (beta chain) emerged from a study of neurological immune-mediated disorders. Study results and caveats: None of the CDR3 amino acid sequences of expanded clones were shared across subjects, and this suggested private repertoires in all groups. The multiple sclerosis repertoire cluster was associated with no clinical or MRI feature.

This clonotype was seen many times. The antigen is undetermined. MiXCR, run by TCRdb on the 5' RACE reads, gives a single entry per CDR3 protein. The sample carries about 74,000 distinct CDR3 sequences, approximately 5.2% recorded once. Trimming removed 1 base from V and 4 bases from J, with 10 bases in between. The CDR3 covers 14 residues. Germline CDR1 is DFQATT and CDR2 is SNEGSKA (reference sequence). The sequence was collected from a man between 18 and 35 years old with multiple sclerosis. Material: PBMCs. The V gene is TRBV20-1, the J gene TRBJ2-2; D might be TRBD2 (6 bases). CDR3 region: CSARVTSTTGELFF. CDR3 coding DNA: TGCAGTGCTAGAGTTACTAGCACCACCGGGGAGCTGTTTTTT.